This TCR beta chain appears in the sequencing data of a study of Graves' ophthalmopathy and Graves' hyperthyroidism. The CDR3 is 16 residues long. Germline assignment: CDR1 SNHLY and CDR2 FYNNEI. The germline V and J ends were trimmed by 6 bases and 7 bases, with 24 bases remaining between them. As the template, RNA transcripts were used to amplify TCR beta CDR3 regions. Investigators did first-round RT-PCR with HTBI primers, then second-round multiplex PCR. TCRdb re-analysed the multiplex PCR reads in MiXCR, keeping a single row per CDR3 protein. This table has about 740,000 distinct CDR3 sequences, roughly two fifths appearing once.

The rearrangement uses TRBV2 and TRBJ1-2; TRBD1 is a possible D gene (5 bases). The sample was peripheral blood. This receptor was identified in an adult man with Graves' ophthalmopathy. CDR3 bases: TGTGCCAGCAGGGTGCCCGGGACGGAGAACGTGGGTGGCTACACCTTC. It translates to CASRVPGTENVGGYTF.